The TCR beta chain under discussion was sequenced for a study of shared clonotypes between healthy human individuals. Germline CDR1 reads LNHNV; CDR2 reads YYDKDF (reference sequence). Between the trimmed V and J ends, which lost 0 bases and 1 base, there was a span of 10 bases. This CDR3 has 15 residues. The protocol was immunoSEQ multiplex PCR, while the TCRdb copy is restricted to in-frame clones and leaves out a portion. The repertoire holds around 700,000 clones, roughly 73% seen once, with around 1.8% in the top ten. V usage is TRBV15 and J usage is TRBJ2-7; a possible D gene is TRBD2 (6 bases). The sequenced material came from memory CD4+ T cells sorted from blood. Specified subset: CD45RA-negative fraction. The sequence derives from a woman in her twenties or thirties in good health. CDR3 nucleotides: TGTGCCACCAGCAGAGATCCACGGGAGTCCTACGAGCAGTACTTC. Encoded protein: CATSRDPRESYEQYF.